Given below is one TCR beta chain in context. The method was immunoSEQ multiplex PCR; TCRdb's version includes in-frame clones alone and lacks a portion of them. The sample shows about 150,000 clones, about 85% of them seen only once. The data belong to a study of blood T cell repertoires in COVID-19. On the study more broadly: From T cells, B-cell-depleted T cells, or PBMCs came the material, which was cDNA or gDNA.

This TCR was sampled from a woman between 55 and 75 years old with active or convalescent COVID-19. Sequencing used peripheral blood.

The CDR3 loop reads CASSIMARGNQPQHF. The CDR3 coding sequence is TGTGCCAGTAGTATTATGGCACGGGGGAATCAGCCCCAGCATTTT. The rearrangement joins TRBV19 to TRBJ1-5; D may be TRBD1 (5 bases). The CDR3 consists of 15 residues. Trimming pared 3 bases from V and 4 bases from J, leaving 13 bases between. In germline, CDR1 is LNHDA, CDR2 SQIVND (reference sequence).